What follows is one T cell receptor (beta chain) and its context. Its specificity is not known. The data are from a study of OX40 agonist ivuxolimab in advanced cancers. Looking at the study overall: Prior checkpoint blockade (anti-PD-1, anti-PD-L1 or anti-CTLA-4) was permitted; approximately 40% had it. Partial responses occurred in Three dose-escalation patients, one with hepatocellular carcinoma and two with cutaneous melanoma. The study, taken as a whole, reports: The study observed clonal expansion of CD4+ and CD8+ blood T cells by week 6 at 0.1 to 3.0 mg/kg. Compared with CD4+, CD8+ T cells on average had more expanded clones.

This table comes from immunoSEQ multiplex PCR, and its TCRdb copy is limited to in-frame clones, with some not included. The profile shows about 13,000 clones, 70% to 80% of them singletons. The TCR originated in an adult with an advanced solid tumor such as melanoma, head and neck, liver or kidney cancer. The material was CD4+ or CD8+ T cells sorted from blood, obtained in a trial of the OX40 agonist ivuxolimab.

The CDR3 region is CASMGGVLVSYEQYF. In DNA form, the CDR3 reads TGTGCCAGCATGGGGGGGGTGTTGGTTTCCTACGAGCAGTACTTC. The rearrangement links TRBV28 to TRBJ2-7; TRBD2 matches at 7 bases. Germline-derived CDR1 and CDR2 are MDHEN and SYDVKM. The CDR3 is 15 amino acids. V lost 7 bases, J lost 1 base, and 10 bases stayed unmatched.